The 13 T cell receptor beta chains below come from one sample, sequenced in a study of T cell clusters in autoimmune cytopenias (dated by TCRdb to about 2019). Sequencing took place on an Illumina MiSeq. TRB rearrangements were amplified by multiplex PCR following a touch-down protocol, with the TRB-A and TRB-B primer pools mixed in one tube. TCRdb reprocessed the raw reads; every CDR3 protein sequence is a single record, and DNA is not supplied. The sample's records list about 4,400 distinct CDR3 sequences. Roughly 15% of the sample is in the top ten clones. TRB amplification used 250 ng of peripheral blood genomic DNA, some 38,000 genome equivalents, per sample. Specimen: peripheral blood. The receptors here all came from a human donor with an autoimmune cytopenia or autoimmune hepatitis (not recorded which).

V usage is TRBV15 and J usage is TRBJ2-7. Germline-derived CDR1 and CDR2 are LNHNV and YYDKDF (reference sequence). The CDR3 runs 14 residues. This CDR3 reads CATSRSGRFYEQYF. The full variable domain, its missing parts supplied by reference TRBV15 and TRBJ2-7, is DAMVIQNPRYQVTQFGKPVTLSCSQTLNHNVMYWYQQKSSQAPKLLFHYYDKDFNNEADTPDNFQSRRPNTSFCFLDIRSPGLGDTAMYLCATSRSGRFYEQYFGPGTRLTVT.

This chain's CDR3 is CASSFGGGANEKLFF. The chain couples TRBV5-1 to TRBJ1-4. The V gene's germline CDR1 is SGHRS and CDR2 YFSETQ. CDR3 length equals 15 residues.

The chain recombines TRBV6-6 with TRBJ2-5. Germline V gives CDR1 MNHNY, CDR2 SVGAGI (reference sequence). This CDR3 is 12 amino acids long. CDR3 region: CASSYVGETQYF.

This clonotype counts as medium-sized (0.01 to 0.1%) by frequency. The rearrangement links TRBV29-1 to TRBJ1-1. This CDR3 contains 14 residues. In germline, CDR1 is SQVTM, CDR2 ANQGSEA. The chain's CDR3 is CSAREPLGNTEAFF. Together with reference TRBV29-1 and TRBJ1-1, the CDR3 gives the full variable domain: SAVISQKPSRDICQRGTSLTIQCQVDSQVTMMFWYRQQPGQSLTLIATANQGSEATYESGFVIDKFPISRPNLTFSTLTVSNMSPEDSSIYLCSAREPLGNTEAFFGQGTRLTVV.

This clonotype is deemed medium-sized by its frequency. The V call is TRBV7-6, the J call TRBJ2-1; without DNA, the TCRdb call of TRBD2 cannot be checked. Germline assignment: CDR1 SGHVS and CDR2 FNYEAQ. The CDR3 extends over 13 amino acids. CDR3: CASSRETYNEQFF.

The chain recombines TRBV27 with TRBJ2-3. Germline CDR1 and CDR2: MNHEY and SMNVEV (reference sequence). The CDR3 spans 13 residues. CDR3 residues: CASSSTWSGTQYF.

The rearrangement uses TRBV27 and TRBJ2-3; the D gene TCRdb calls, TRBD2, cannot be checked with no DNA. The germline gives CDR1 MNHEY, CDR2 SMNVEV (reference sequence). CDR3 length: 14 residues. The CDR3 region is CASSSSGGTDTQYF.

In terms of frequency, this clonotype is medium-sized. The chain couples TRBV19 to TRBJ2-2; no DNA is available, so the TRBD1 call from TCRdb remains unchecked. This CDR3 spans 15 amino acids. Per the germline V gene, CDR1 is LNHDA and CDR2 is SQIVND (reference sequence). The CDR3 region is CASSRQGSNTGELFF.

Measured by frequency, this clonotype is medium-sized. The chain links TRBV19 to TRBJ2-5; as DNA is missing, the TRBD1 call by TCRdb cannot be tested. The CDR3 totals 14 residues. CDR1 is LNHDA and CDR2 is SQIVND in the germline V gene (reference sequence). The CDR3 protein is CASKGDRGLETQYF.

This sequence joins TRBV7-9 and TRBJ2-3; TCRdb indicates TRBD2, and absent DNA this call remains unverified. Germline V gene sequence: CDR1 SEHNR, CDR2 FQNEAQ (reference sequence). CDR3 length equals 16 residues. The CDR3 is CASSLVMGGLTDTQYF.

Considering frequency, this clonotype is medium-sized. The V gene is TRBV30, the J gene TRBJ1-5; TCRdb's D call, TRBD1, is unchecked because there is no DNA. Germline V gives CDR1 GTSNPN, CDR2 SVGIG (reference sequence). The CDR3 extends over 15 amino acids. CDR3 residues: CAWSTGTLDNQPQHF.

The gene calls are TRBV2 and TRBJ2-6. There are 16 residues in the CDR3. CDR1 and CDR2 (germline): SNHLY, FYNNEI. CDR3 residues: CASRPHGGSGANVLTF.

This clonotype is identified as large from frequency. The chain combines TRBV29-1 with TRBJ2-5; there is no DNA to check the TCRdb D call of TRBD1. Germline V CDR1 and CDR2: SQVTM, ANQGSEA. This CDR3 is built from 14 residues. The CDR3 sequence is CSVTDRVRSETQYF.